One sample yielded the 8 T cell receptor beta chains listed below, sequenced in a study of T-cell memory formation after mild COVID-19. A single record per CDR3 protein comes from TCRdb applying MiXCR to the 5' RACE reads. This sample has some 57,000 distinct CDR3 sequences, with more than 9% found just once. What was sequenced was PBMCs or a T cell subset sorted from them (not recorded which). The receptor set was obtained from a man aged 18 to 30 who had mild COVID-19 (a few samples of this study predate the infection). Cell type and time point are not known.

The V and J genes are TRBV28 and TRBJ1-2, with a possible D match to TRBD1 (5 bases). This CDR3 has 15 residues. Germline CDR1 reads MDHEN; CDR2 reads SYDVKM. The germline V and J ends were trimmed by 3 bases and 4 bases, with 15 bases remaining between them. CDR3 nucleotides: TGTGCCAGCAGTTTTTCAGGGCGATGGAGCTATGGCTACACCTTC. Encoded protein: CASSFSGRWSYGYTF.

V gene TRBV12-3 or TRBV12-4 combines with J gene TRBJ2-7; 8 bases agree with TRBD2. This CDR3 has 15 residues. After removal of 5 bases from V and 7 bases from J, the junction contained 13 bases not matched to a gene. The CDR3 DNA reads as TGTGCCAGCAGTCCCACTAGCGGTGGGTCTTCGGAGCAGTACTTC. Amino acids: CASSPTSGGSSEQYF.

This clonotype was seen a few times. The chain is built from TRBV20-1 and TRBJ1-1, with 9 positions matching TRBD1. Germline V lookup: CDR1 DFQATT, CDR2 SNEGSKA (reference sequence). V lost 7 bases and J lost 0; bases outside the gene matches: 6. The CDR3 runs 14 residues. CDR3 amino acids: CSDGGQGLNTEAFF. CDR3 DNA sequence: TGCAGTGATGGGGGACAGGGCCTGAACACTGAAGCTTTCTTT.

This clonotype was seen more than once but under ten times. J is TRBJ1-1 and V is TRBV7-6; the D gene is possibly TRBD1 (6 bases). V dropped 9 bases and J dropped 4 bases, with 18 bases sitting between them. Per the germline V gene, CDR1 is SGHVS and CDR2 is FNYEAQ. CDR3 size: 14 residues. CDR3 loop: CASSVGTGITEAFF. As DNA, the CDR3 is TGTGCCAGTAGCGTGGGAACAGGGATCACTGAAGCTTTCTTT.

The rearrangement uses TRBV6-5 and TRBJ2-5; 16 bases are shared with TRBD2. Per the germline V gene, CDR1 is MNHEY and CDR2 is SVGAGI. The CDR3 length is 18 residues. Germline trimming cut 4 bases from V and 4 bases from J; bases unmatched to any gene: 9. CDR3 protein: CASSWGGTSGGATETQYF. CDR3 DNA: TGTGCCAGCAGTTGGGGAGGGACTAGCGGGGGGGCAACAGAGACCCAGTACTTC.

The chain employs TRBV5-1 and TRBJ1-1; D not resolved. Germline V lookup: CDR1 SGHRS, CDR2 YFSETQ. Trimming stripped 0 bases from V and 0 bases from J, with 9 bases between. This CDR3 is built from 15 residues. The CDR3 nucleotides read TGCGCCAGCAGCTTGGGACTAGTGCTGAACACTGAAGCTTTCTTT. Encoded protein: CASSLGLVLNTEAFF.

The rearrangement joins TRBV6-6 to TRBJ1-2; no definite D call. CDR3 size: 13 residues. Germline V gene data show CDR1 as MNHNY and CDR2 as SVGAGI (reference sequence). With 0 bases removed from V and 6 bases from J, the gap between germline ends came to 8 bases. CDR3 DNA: TGTGCCAGCAGTTACTCGGTGGGAGATGGCTACACCTTC. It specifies CASSYSVGDGYTF.

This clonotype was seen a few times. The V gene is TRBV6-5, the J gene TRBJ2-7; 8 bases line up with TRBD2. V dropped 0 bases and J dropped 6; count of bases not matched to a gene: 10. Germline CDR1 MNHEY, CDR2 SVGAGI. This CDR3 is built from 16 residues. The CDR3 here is CASSYSNTGLGSEQYF. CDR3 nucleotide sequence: TGTGCCAGCAGTTACTCCAATACGGGACTAGGATCCGAGCAGTACTTC.